Listed below are T cell receptor beta chains from one sample, sequenced in a study of identical twins. TCRdb re-called the 5' RACE reads through MiXCR, storing one row per CDR3 protein. The sample contains approximately 890,000 distinct CDR3 sequences, roughly an eighth of which appear only once. The sample also formed part of further work on yellow fever vaccine responses in identical twins.

Specimen: PBMCs. All receptors derive from a woman aged 18 to 35 in good health. The CDR3 runs from the conserved cysteine through the conserved F or W. A D gene is named only where the DNA matches it firmly. Not all rows give a size; the values are once, few, many and, for expanded clones, a class.

size: NA; length: 13; V: TRBV20-1; J: TRBJ2-1; D: NA; CDR3: CSARDRAFIEQFF; DNA: TGCAGTGCTAGAGATCGGGCGTTCATAGAGCAGTTCTTC
size: NA; length: 14; V: TRBV10-1; J: TRBJ2-1; D: NA; CDR3: CASSEGASVGEQFF; DNA: TGCGCCAGCAGTGAAGGGGCTAGCGTGGGTGAGCAGTTCTTC
size: few; length: 21; V: TRBV3-1; J: TRBJ2-1; D: TRBD2; CDR3: CASSQDPVLAGVLSSYNEQFF; DNA: TGTGCCAGCAGCCAAGATCCGGTCCTAGCGGGGGTGCTGAGCTCCTACAATGAGCAGTTCTTC
size: many; length: 16; V: TRBV15; J: TRBJ2-1; D: NA; CDR3: CATSRDGTLSYNEQFF; DNA: TGTGCCACCAGCAGAGATGGCACACTTTCCTACAATGAGCAGTTCTTC
size: NA; length: 17; V: TRBV11-3; J: TRBJ2-2; D: NA; CDR3: CASSSLRSGMTGELFFF; DNA: NA
size: many; length: 16; V: TRBV3-1; J: TRBJ1-5; D: NA; CDR3: CASSQRGSEGVQPQHF; DNA: TGTGCCAGCAGCCAACGAGGCAGTGAGGGGGTTCAGCCCCAGCATTTT
size: many; length: 15; V: TRBV7-6; J: TRBJ1-3; D: NA; CDR3: CASSLVSGSGNTIYF; DNA: TGTGCCAGCAGCTTAGTTTCAGGCTCTGGAAACACCATATATTTT
size: NA; length: 14; V: TRBV2; J: TRBJ2-3; D: NA; CDR3: CASSGTTYPDTQYF; DNA: TGTGCCAGCAGTGGGACTACCTACCCAGATACGCAGTATTTT
size: few; length: 16; V: TRBV10-3; J: TRBJ2-1; D: TRBD2; CDR3: CAISAGGLADYNEQFF; DNA: TGTGCCATCAGTGCTGGAGGGCTAGCGGACTACAATGAGCAGTTCTTC
size: NA; length: 18; V: TRBV24-1; J: TRBJ2-2; D: TRBD2; CDR3: CATSDPRAGVPNTGELFF; DNA: TGTGCCACCAGTGATCCACGTGCGGGGGTTCCAAACACCGGGGAGCTGTTTTTT
size: few; length: 15; V: TRBV7-9; J: TRBJ1-1; D: NA; CDR3: CASSFGWQPNTEAFF; DNA: TGTGCCAGCAGCTTTGGTTGGCAGCCGAACACTGAAGCTTTCTTT
size: many; length: 12; V: TRBV10-3; J: TRBJ2-3; D: NA; CDR3: CAISELTDTQYF; DNA: TGTGCCATCAGTGAGCTCACAGATACGCAGTATTTT
size: few; length: 13; V: TRBV3-1; J: TRBJ1-1; D: NA; CDR3: CASSQRGGPEAFF; DNA: TGTGCCAGCAGCCAAAGGGGGGGACCCGAAGCTTTCTTT
size: NA; length: 14; V: TRBV5-1; J: TRBJ1-2; D: NA; CDR3: CASSLATGNYGYTF; DNA: TGCGCCAGCAGCTTGGCCACTGGGAACTATGGCTACACCTTC
size: few; length: 14; V: TRBV20-1; J: TRBJ2-1; D: TRBD1; CDR3: CSAADRYRYNEQFF; DNA: TGCAGTGCTGCGGACAGGTACCGCTACAATGAGCAGTTCTTC
size: NA; length: 14; V: TRBV7-9; J: TRBJ1-1; D: NA; CDR3: CASSLILMNTEAFF; DNA: TGTGCCAGCAGCTTAATCCTAATGAACACTGAAGCTTTCTTT
size: few; length: 10; V: TRBV10-3; J: TRBJ1-1; D: NA; CDR3: CATKGTEAFF; DNA: TGTGCCACAAAGGGCACTGAAGCTTTCTTT
size: few; length: 14; V: TRBV10-3; J: TRBJ2-1; D: NA; CDR3: CAISESEIYNEQFF; DNA: TGTGCCATCAGTGAGTCTGAGATCTACAATGAGCAGTTCTTC
size: NA; length: 17; V: TRBV5-1; J: TRBJ2-5; D: TRBD1; CDR3: CASSLPRQGAQQETQYF; DNA: TGCGCCAGCAGCTTGCCCCGACAGGGGGCGCAGCAAGAGACCCAGTACTTC
size: NA; length: 11; V: TRBV11-2; J: TRBJ2-1; D: NA; CDR3: CASSLSQTQFF; DNA: TGTGCCAGCAGCTTAAGTCAAACCCAGTTCTTC
size: once; length: 16; V: TRBV4-1; J: TRBJ2-5; D: TRBD1; CDR3: CASSRPPTGGGETQYF; DNA: TGCGCCAGCAGCCGGCCCCCAACAGGGGGCGGAGAGACCCAGTACTTC
size: few; length: 16; V: TRBV7-6; J: TRBJ2-5; D: TRBD2; CDR3: CASSLNGRGIQETQYF; DNA: TGTGCCAGCAGCTTAAACGGGAGGGGGATTCAAGAGACCCAGTACTTC
size: NA; length: 13; V: TRBV7-9; J: TRBJ2-2; D: NA; CDR3: CASSFSAAGELFF; DNA: TGTGCCAGCAGCTTTTCGGCCGCCGGGGAGCTGTTTTTT
size: NA; length: 14; V: TRBV12-5; J: TRBJ2-7; D: TRBD1; CDR3: CASGWGQGLGEQYF; DNA: TGTGCTAGTGGTTGGGGACAGGGCCTCGGCGAGCAGTACTTC
size: few; length: 12; V: TRBV29-1; J: TRBJ2-5; D: NA; CDR3: CSVADGQETQYF; DNA: TGCAGCGTCGCAGACGGACAAGAGACCCAGTACTTC
size: NA; length: 15; V: TRBV7-6; J: TRBJ1-1; D: NA; CDR3: CASSLEPGADTEAFF; DNA: TGTGCCAGCAGCTTAGAACCGGGGGCGGACACTGAAGCTTTCTTT
size: few; length: 12; V: TRBV5-8; J: TRBJ1-2; D: NA; CDR3: CAARVIDNGYTF; DNA: TGTGCCGCTAGGGTCATCGATAATGGCTACACCTTC
size: NA; length: 16; V: TRBV2; J: TRBJ2-7; D: TRBD2; CDR3: CASSEARSGSIYEQYF; DNA: TGTGCCAGCAGTGAAGCTCGTAGCGGGAGCATCTACGAGCAGTACTTC
size: few; length: 13; V: TRBV4-1; J: TRBJ2-3; D: TRBD2; CDR3: CASGGEIVDTQYF; DNA: TGCGCCAGCGGGGGGGAGATCGTGGATACGCAGTATTTT
size: many; length: 15; V: TRBV4-1; J: TRBJ2-2; D: NA; CDR3: CASSMTRLNTGELFF; DNA: TGCGCCAGCAGCATGACTAGGTTAAACACCGGGGAGCTGTTTTTT
size: NA; length: 12; V: TRBV28; J: TRBJ2-1; D: TRBD1; CDR3: CADRFSYNEQFF; DNA: TGTGCGGACAGGTTCTCCTACAATGAGCAGTTCTTC
size: many; length: 14; V: TRBV7-9; J: TRBJ2-5; D: NA; CDR3: CASSLESATKTQYF; DNA: TGTGCCAGCAGCTTAGAGTCAGCTACGAAGACCCAGTACTTC
size: NA; length: 19; V: TRBV14; J: TRBJ2-6; D: TRBD1; CDR3: CASSQEAGQGVTRANVLTF; DNA: TGTGCCAGCAGCCAAGAAGCGGGACAGGGGGTGACCAGGGCCAACGTCCTGACTTTC
size: few; length: 16; V: TRBV10-2; J: TRBJ2-1; D: TRBD1; CDR3: CASSEEDRGRYNEQFF; DNA: TGCGCCAGCAGTGAAGAGGACAGGGGGAGATACAATGAGCAGTTCTTC
size: many; length: 14; V: TRBV5-1; J: TRBJ1-2; D: NA; CDR3: CASSLVSQGYGYTF; DNA: TGCGCCAGCAGCTTGGTTTCGCAGGGATATGGCTACACCTTC